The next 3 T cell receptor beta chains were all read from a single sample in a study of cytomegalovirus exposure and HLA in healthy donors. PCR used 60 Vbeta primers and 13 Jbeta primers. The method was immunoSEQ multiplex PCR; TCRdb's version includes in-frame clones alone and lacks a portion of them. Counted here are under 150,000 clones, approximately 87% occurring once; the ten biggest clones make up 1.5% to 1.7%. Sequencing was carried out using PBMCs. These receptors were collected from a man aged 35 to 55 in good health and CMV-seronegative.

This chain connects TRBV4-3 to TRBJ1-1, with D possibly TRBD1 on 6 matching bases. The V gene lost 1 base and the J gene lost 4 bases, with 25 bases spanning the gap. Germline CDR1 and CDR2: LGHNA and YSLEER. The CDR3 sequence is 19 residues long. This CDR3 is CASSQALPYDRLMTTEAFF. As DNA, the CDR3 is TGCGCCAGCAGCCAAGCTCTTCCCTATGACAGGTTAATGACCACTGAAGCTTTCTTT.

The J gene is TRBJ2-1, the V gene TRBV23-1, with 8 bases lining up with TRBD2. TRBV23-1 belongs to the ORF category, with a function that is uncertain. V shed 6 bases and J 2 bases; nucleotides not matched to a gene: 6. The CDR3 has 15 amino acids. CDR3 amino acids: CASRSLAGTYNEQFF. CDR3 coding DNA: TGCGCCAGCAGAAGTTTAGCGGGGACCTACAATGAGCAGTTCTTC.

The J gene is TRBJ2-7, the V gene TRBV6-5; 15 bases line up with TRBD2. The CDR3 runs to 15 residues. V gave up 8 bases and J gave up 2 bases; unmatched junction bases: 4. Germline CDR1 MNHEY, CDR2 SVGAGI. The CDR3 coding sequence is TGTGCCAGCCGGACTAGCGGGGGGGGGACCTACGAGCAGTACTTC. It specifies CASRTSGGGTYEQYF.